Listed below are T cell receptor beta chains from one sample, sequenced in a study of T cell repertoires in aging, cancer and after chemotherapy. TCRdb independently ran MiXCR on the multiplex PCR reads; one entry per CDR3 protein. The sample lists 2,900 or so distinct CDR3 sequences; roughly 49% were seen once. The sample consisted of blood. These TCRs come from a human donor with a blood cancer. The CDR3 runs from the conserved cysteine through the conserved F or W. D genes are given only for firm matches. Size is omitted from some rows. Given values are once, few, many or a class for expanded clones.

D gene: TRBD2
clone size: few
V gene: TRBV12-3/TRBV12-4
J gene: TRBJ2-7
CDR3 DNA: TGTGCCAGCAGCCAGGGACTAGCGGGGGGGCGGGAGCAGTACTTC
CDR3 protein: CASSQGLAGGREQYF

D gene: -
clone size: -
V gene: TRBV5-4
J gene: TRBJ1-1
CDR3 DNA: TGTGCCAGCAGCTTGGGACGGCCGATGAACACTGAAGCTTTCTTT
CDR3 protein: CASSLGRPMNTEAFF

D gene: -
clone size: few
V gene: TRBV18
J gene: TRBJ1-4
CDR3 DNA: TGTGCCAGCTCACAAAGACAGTCTGAAAAACTGTTTTTT
CDR3 protein: CASSQRQSEKLFF

D gene: TRBD2
clone size: few
V gene: TRBV5-5
J gene: TRBJ2-2
CDR3 DNA: TGTGCCAGCAGTTACTCCCGGACTAGCGGTTACACCGGGGAGCTGTTTTTT
CDR3 protein: CASSYSRTSGYTGELFF

D gene: -
clone size: few
V gene: TRBV30
J gene: TRBJ1-2
CDR3 DNA: TGTGCCGGCCACCGTACCAGTCGGGTGGATGGCTACACCTTC
CDR3 protein: CAGHRTSRVDGYTF

D gene: -
clone size: -
V gene: TRBV5-4
J gene: TRBJ2-5
CDR3 DNA: TGTGCCAGCAGCCCCGTGTACCAAGAGACCCAGTACTTC
CDR3 protein: CASSPVYQETQYF

D gene: -
clone size: -
V gene: TRBV30
J gene: TRBJ1-1
CDR3 DNA: TGTGCCTGGAGTGTGGGGGATGGCACTGAAGCTTTCTTT
CDR3 protein: CAWSVGDGTEAFF

D gene: TRBD1
clone size: few
V gene: TRBV19
J gene: TRBJ2-3
CDR3 DNA: TGTGCCAGTAGGGACAGGGGGCCTAGGGGCTTCACAGATACGCAGTATTTT
CDR3 protein: CASRDRGPRGFTDTQYF

D gene: TRBD1
clone size: -
V gene: TRBV27
J gene: TRBJ2-5
CDR3 DNA: TGTGCCAGCAGTTACACGAGGGGGCTGAAAGAGACCCAGTACTTC
CDR3 protein: CASSYTRGLKETQYF

D gene: -
clone size: -
V gene: TRBV10-1
J gene: TRBJ2-7
CDR3 DNA: TGCGCCGCCCAACCCTGGAGGGTCCTCTTAATGGGCGAGCAGTACTTC
CDR3 protein: CAAQPWRVLLMGEQYF

D gene: -
clone size: -
V gene: TRBV5-4
J gene: TRBJ1-2
CDR3 DNA: TGTGCCAGCAGCTTGGCCGGGGGCCCACGGGGAGGCTACACCTTC
CDR3 protein: CASSLAGGPRGGYTF

D gene: TRBD1
clone size: -
V gene: TRBV30
J gene: TRBJ2-5
CDR3 DNA: TGTGCCTGGAATCGACAGGGCCGCCAGGAGACCCAGTACTTC
CDR3 protein: CAWNRQGRQETQYF

D gene: -
clone size: -
V gene: TRBV10-3
J gene: TRBJ2-2
CDR3 DNA: TGTGCCATCAGTGTTGCCTCGAACACCGGGGAGCTGTTTTTT
CDR3 protein: CAISVASNTGELFF

D gene: -
clone size: -
V gene: TRBV5-5
J gene: TRBJ1-6
CDR3 DNA: TGTGCCAGCAGCTTGAACACTAATTCACCCCTCCACTTT
CDR3 protein: CASSLNTNSPLHF

D gene: TRBD2
clone size: -
V gene: TRBV15
J gene: TRBJ2-7
CDR3 DNA: TGTGCCACCAGCAGAGTAGCGGGGTTTTACGAGCAGTACTTC
CDR3 protein: CATSRVAGFYEQYF

D gene: -
clone size: few
V gene: TRBV6-5
J gene: TRBJ1-6
CDR3 DNA: TGTGCCAGCAGTTACTACGGGACGTCTTCGGCACCCCTCCACTTT
CDR3 protein: CASSYYGTSSAPLHF

D gene: -
clone size: few
V gene: TRBV6-6
J gene: TRBJ2-7
CDR3 DNA: TGTGCCAGCAGTATCGCCGGGACACTCTCCTACGAGCAGTACTTC
CDR3 protein: CASSIAGTLSYEQYF

D gene: -
clone size: -
V gene: TRBV14
J gene: TRBJ2-3
CDR3 DNA: TGTGCCAGCAGCCCCAGGGTCTCCCCTAGCACAGATACGCAGTATTTT
CDR3 protein: CASSPRVSPSTDTQYF

D gene: TRBD1
clone size: -
V gene: TRBV19
J gene: TRBJ1-2
CDR3 DNA: TGTGCCACCTCCGGACAGGGATACTATGGCTACACCTTC
CDR3 protein: CATSGQGYYGYTF

D gene: -
clone size: -
V gene: TRBV5-5
J gene: TRBJ2-7
CDR3 DNA: TGTGCCAGCAGCTTGTTACGTTACGAGCAGTACTTC
CDR3 protein: CASSLLRYEQYF

D gene: -
clone size: once
V gene: TRBV12-3/TRBV12-4
J gene: TRBJ1-1
CDR3 DNA: TGTGCCAGCAGTTTATGGGGACAAGGGGACACTGAAGCTTTCTTT
CDR3 protein: CASSLWGQGDTEAFF

D gene: TRBD1
clone size: -
V gene: TRBV7-6
J gene: TRBJ2-1
CDR3 DNA: TGTGCCAGCAGCACGCCCGGGACAGGGGGCATGGCAGGCAATGAGCAGTTCTTC
CDR3 protein: CASSTPGTGGMAGNEQFF

D gene: -
clone size: medium-sized
V gene: TRBV29-1
J gene: TRBJ2-5
CDR3 DNA: TGCAGCGTTGTAAGTCAAGAGACCCAGTACTTC
CDR3 protein: CSVVSQETQYF

D gene: -
clone size: once
V gene: TRBV5-4
J gene: TRBJ2-4
CDR3 DNA: TGTGCCAGCACGGGACCAGGGGAAAACATTCAGTACTTC
CDR3 protein: CASTGPGENIQYF

D gene: -
clone size: few
V gene: TRBV6-5
J gene: TRBJ2-7
CDR3 DNA: TGTGCCAGCAGTTACGGGCAGGACAGCTCCTACGAGCAGTACTTC
CDR3 protein: CASSYGQDSSYEQYF

D gene: -
clone size: few
V gene: TRBV15
J gene: TRBJ2-7
CDR3 DNA: TGTGCCACCAGCAGAGGTGGGGGGCCCTACGAGCAGTACTTC
CDR3 protein: CATSRGGGPYEQYF

D gene: TRBD2
clone size: -
V gene: TRBV10-3
J gene: TRBJ2-7
CDR3 DNA: TGTGCCATCAGGGGGCCCGGGGGGGCAGCGAGAGAGCAGTACTTC
CDR3 protein: CAIRGPGGAAREQYF

D gene: -
clone size: -
V gene: TRBV5-5
J gene: TRBJ1-6
CDR3 DNA: TGTGCCAGCAGCTTGGTCGACAGCTCCTATAATTCACCCCTCCACTTT
CDR3 protein: CASSLVDSSYNSPLHF

D gene: TRBD1
clone size: -
V gene: TRBV10-3
J gene: TRBJ1-6
CDR3 DNA: TGTGCCATCAGTGTGCGGGACAGGGGTAATTCACCCCTCCACTTT
CDR3 protein: CAISVRDRGNSPLHF

D gene: TRBD2
clone size: -
V gene: TRBV5-6
J gene: TRBJ2-7
CDR3 DNA: TGTGCCAGCAGCTTGCCTAGCGGCTACGAGCAGTACTTC
CDR3 protein: CASSLPSGYEQYF

D gene: -
clone size: -
V gene: TRBV13
J gene: TRBJ2-7
CDR3 DNA: TGTGCCAGCAGCTATTACGGGGGCACAGGGAACACGCAGTACTTC
CDR3 protein: CASSYYGGTGNTQYF

D gene: -
clone size: few
V gene: TRBV30
J gene: TRBJ2-6
CDR3 DNA: TGTGCCTGGAAGAGGCGTGGGGCCAACGTCCTGACTTTC
CDR3 protein: CAWKRRGANVLTF

D gene: -
clone size: -
V gene: TRBV6-5
J gene: TRBJ1-6
CDR3 DNA: TGTGCCAGCAGTTACGTGGGTCCTATAGGTTCACCCCTCCACTTT
CDR3 protein: CASSYVGPIGSPLHF

D gene: TRBD1
clone size: few
V gene: TRBV6-6
J gene: TRBJ2-7
CDR3 DNA: TGTGCCAGCAGTTACTCGCTGGACAGGGTCACCTACGAGCAGTACTTC
CDR3 protein: CASSYSLDRVTYEQYF

D gene: -
clone size: few
V gene: TRBV6-5
J gene: TRBJ2-7
CDR3 DNA: TGTGCCAGCAGTTACTCGGTTCAATTAGGGCGGAGGTCCTACGAGCAGTACTTC
CDR3 protein: CASSYSVQLGRRSYEQYF

D gene: TRBD1
clone size: -
V gene: TRBV6-1
J gene: TRBJ2-3
CDR3 DNA: TGTGCCAGCAGTGCGGGACAGCAAACTGATACGCAGTATTTT
CDR3 protein: CASSAGQQTDTQYF

D gene: -
clone size: medium-sized
V gene: TRBV29-1
J gene: TRBJ2-2
CDR3 DNA: TGCAGCGTTTACCAGGGCGCGAACACCGGGGAGCTGTTTTTT
CDR3 protein: CSVYQGANTGELFF

D gene: TRBD1
clone size: -
V gene: TRBV5-4
J gene: TRBJ2-7
CDR3 DNA: TGTGCCAGCAGCTTGACAGGGGCCTACGAGCAGTACTTC
CDR3 protein: CASSLTGAYEQYF

D gene: -
clone size: few
V gene: TRBV18
J gene: TRBJ2-3
CDR3 DNA: TGTGCCAGCTCAAGATTGGCGGGAGATACGCAGTATTTT
CDR3 protein: CASSRLAGDTQYF

D gene: TRBD1
clone size: few
V gene: TRBV27
J gene: TRBJ2-7
CDR3 DNA: TGTGCCAGCAGTTTAGGGGACAGGGGTCACGAGCAGTACTTC
CDR3 protein: CASSLGDRGHEQYF

D gene: TRBD2
clone size: -
V gene: TRBV15
J gene: TRBJ2-3
CDR3 DNA: TGTGCCACCAGCAGAGATTGGGGGTGGAAGAAAAGCGGGGGACCAGATACGCAGTATTTT
CDR3 protein: CATSRDWGWKKSGGPDTQYF

D gene: TRBD2
clone size: -
V gene: TRBV6-1
J gene: TRBJ2-3
CDR3 DNA: TGTGCCAGCAGTTCGGGACTAGCGGGGGGGCCGCAAGATACGCAGTATTTT
CDR3 protein: CASSSGLAGGPQDTQYF

D gene: -
clone size: few
V gene: TRBV11-1
J gene: TRBJ2-3
CDR3 DNA: TGTGCCAGCAGCTTACGGGTCAGCACAGATACGCAGTATTTT
CDR3 protein: CASSLRVSTDTQYF

D gene: -
clone size: -
V gene: TRBV12-3/TRBV12-4
J gene: TRBJ1-4
CDR3 DNA: TGTGCCAGCACTCTTAGGGGTGAAAAACTGTTTTTT
CDR3 protein: CASTLRGEKLFF

D gene: TRBD1
clone size: -
V gene: TRBV12-3/TRBV12-4
J gene: TRBJ1-5
CDR3 DNA: TGTGCCAGCAGTCGAGGGGGCGGCAATCAGCCCCAGCATTTT
CDR3 protein: CASSRGGGNQPQHF

D gene: -
clone size: -
V gene: TRBV24-1
J gene: TRBJ1-5
CDR3 DNA: TGTGCCACCAGCAGAGGGAGAGGCCAGCCCCAGCATTTT
CDR3 protein: CATSRGRGQPQHF

D gene: -
clone size: -
V gene: TRBV30
J gene: TRBJ1-2
CDR3 DNA: TGTGCATGTATCCTCCCCTCGTGGGGGAACTATGGCTACACCTTC
CDR3 protein: CACILPSWGNYGYTF